The rows below give T cell receptor beta chains drawn from one sample of a study of spatial heterogeneity in lung cancer. TCRdb itself ran the 5' RACE reads through MiXCR, one entry per CDR3 protein. This repertoire shows about 40,000 distinct CDR3 sequences, approximately 5.2% found once; its top ten account for roughly 27%. Material: PBMCs, obtained at surgery. Every receptor here comes from a female donor with early-stage non-small cell lung cancer. Each CDR3 is given with its conserved first and last residue. Each record gives: CDR3 protein, CDR3 DNA, J gene, V gene, clone size, D gene. D genes are given only for firm matches. Not all rows give a size; the values are once, few, many and, for expanded clones, a class.

CDR3: CASSAGLAVNERFF
DNA: TGTGCCAGCAGCGCCGGACTAGCGGTGAATGAGCGGTTCTTC
J: TRBJ2-1
V: TRBV9
size: .
D: TRBD2

CDR3: CASSLLQGTSTDTQYF
DNA: TGTGCCAGCAGCTTATTACAGGGGACCTCCACAGATACGCAGTATTTT
J: TRBJ2-3
V: TRBV7-8
size: many
D: TRBD1

CDR3: CASSSGQAREQYF
DNA: TGTGCCAGCAGCTCCGGACAGGCCCGCGAGCAGTACTTC
J: TRBJ2-7
V: TRBV5-4
size: .
D: TRBD1

CDR3: CASSFQWTGGTEAFF
DNA: TGTGCCAGCAGCTTCCAGTGGACAGGGGGCACTGAAGCTTTCTTT
J: TRBJ1-1
V: TRBV6-5
size: many
D: TRBD1

CDR3: CAISDGTVNTEAFF
DNA: TGTGCCATCAGTGACGGGACAGTGAACACTGAAGCTTTCTTT
J: TRBJ1-1
V: TRBV10-3
size: many
D: TRBD1

CDR3: CASSFGTAETQYF
DNA: TGTGCCAGCAGCTTCGGGACAGCAGAGACCCAGTACTTC
J: TRBJ2-5
V: TRBV11-2
size: many
D: TRBD1

CDR3: CASSHQPNEQFF
DNA: TGTGCCAGCAGTCACCAGCCAAATGAGCAGTTCTTC
J: TRBJ2-1
V: TRBV9
size: once
D: .

CDR3: CASSTQGAGAGELFF
DNA: TGTGCCAGTAGCACACAGGGGGCGGGAGCCGGGGAGCTGTTTTTT
J: TRBJ2-2
V: TRBV19
size: many
D: TRBD1

CDR3: CASSPQTANTEAFF
DNA: TGTGCCAGCAGCCCCCAGACAGCTAACACTGAAGCTTTCTTT
J: TRBJ1-1
V: TRBV7-9
size: many
D: .

CDR3: CASTSSRRNLGNTIYF
DNA: TGTGCCAGCACCTCATCCAGGCGGAATCTTGGAAACACCATATATTTT
J: TRBJ1-3
V: TRBV7-9
size: many
D: .

CDR3: CASSTNRGHTF
DNA: TGTGCCAGCAGTACAAACAGGGGTCACACCTTC
J: TRBJ1-2
V: TRBV12-3/TRBV12-4
size: few
D: TRBD1

CDR3: CSASRYGGTSSYNEQFF
DNA: TGCAGTGCTAGTAGGTACGGGGGGACCAGCTCCTACAATGAGCAGTTCTTC
J: TRBJ2-1
V: TRBV20-1
size: .
D: TRBD2

CDR3: CASSQLGQGNSPLHF
DNA: TGTGCCAGCAGCCAACTGGGACAGGGGAATTCACCCCTCCACTTT
J: TRBJ1-6
V: TRBV3-1
size: few
D: TRBD1

CDR3: CASSPTDVPQETQYF
DNA: TGTGCCAGCAGCCCCACCGACGTACCGCAAGAGACCCAGTACTTC
J: TRBJ2-5
V: TRBV9
size: many
D: .

CDR3: CASGGGSTDTQYF
DNA: TGCGCCAGCGGGGGCGGTAGCACAGATACGCAGTATTTT
J: TRBJ2-3
V: TRBV5-1
size: many
D: .

CDR3: CASSLSPLSTEAFF
DNA: TGTGCCAGCAGTTTATCTCCGTTATCCACTGAAGCTTTCTTT
J: TRBJ1-1
V: TRBV27
size: few
D: .

CDR3: CASSVSSRELFF
DNA: TGTGCCAGCAGTGTTAGTAGCAGGGAGCTGTTTTTT
J: TRBJ2-2
V: TRBV2
size: many
D: .

CDR3: CASSYGASGGVETQYF
DNA: TGTGCCAGCAGCTACGGGGCTAGCGGGGGGGTTGAGACCCAGTACTTC
J: TRBJ2-5
V: TRBV27
size: .
D: TRBD2

CDR3: CAVIRDGTYEQYF
DNA: TGTGCCGTGATCCGGGACGGGACCTACGAGCAGTACTTC
J: TRBJ2-7
V: TRBV6-2/TRBV6-3
size: many
D: .

CDR3: CASSEPAGRPPTGELFF
DNA: TGTGCCAGCAGTGAACCGGCGGGAAGGCCGCCCACCGGGGAGCTGTTTTTT
J: TRBJ2-2
V: TRBV2
size: many
D: .

CDR3: CASSAETSSETQYF
DNA: TGTGCCAGCAGCGCGGAGACTAGCTCAGAGACCCAGTACTTC
J: TRBJ2-5
V: TRBV7-9
size: many
D: TRBD2

CDR3: CASSPQGAKDTEAFF
DNA: TGTGCCAGCAGCCCCCAGGGGGCGAAAGACACTGAAGCTTTCTTT
J: TRBJ1-1
V: TRBV7-2
size: many
D: TRBD1

CDR3: CASNPGGPPYEQYF
DNA: TGTGCCAGCAATCCAGGGGGCCCCCCCTACGAGCAGTACTTC
J: TRBJ2-7
V: TRBV12-3/TRBV12-4
size: .
D: TRBD1

CDR3: CASSPISGPRYNEQFF
DNA: TGTGCCAGCAGCCCGATCTCGGGTCCCAGATACAATGAGCAGTTCTTC
J: TRBJ2-1
V: TRBV7-7
size: .
D: .

CDR3: CASSLGGTSGGNTQYF
DNA: TGTGCCAGCAGCTTGGGAGGGACTAGCGGGGGAAATACGCAGTATTTT
J: TRBJ2-3
V: TRBV5-4
size: many
D: TRBD2

CDR3: CASSSTGLNTEAFF
DNA: TGTGCCAGCAGCTCTACAGGGTTGAACACTGAAGCTTTCTTT
J: TRBJ1-1
V: TRBV7-8
size: few
D: .

CDR3: CASRQYSPLHF
DNA: TGTGCCAGCAGGCAGTATTCACCCCTCCACTTT
J: TRBJ1-6
V: TRBV2
size: many
D: .

CDR3: CASSQDEGVDYGYTF
DNA: TGTGCCAGCAGCCAGGACGAGGGAGTGGACTATGGCTACACCTTC
J: TRBJ1-2
V: TRBV4-2
size: many
D: .

CDR3: CASRRVMGAGTDTQYF
DNA: TGTGCCAGCAGGCGGGTGATGGGGGCGGGCACAGATACGCAGTATTTT
J: TRBJ2-3
V: TRBV11-2
size: many
D: .

CDR3: CASRDRFEQFF
DNA: TGTGCCAGCAGGGATCGGTTTGAGCAGTTCTTC
J: TRBJ2-1
V: TRBV6-2/TRBV6-3
size: many
D: .

CDR3: CAISESAGTEAFF
DNA: TGTGCCATCAGTGAGTCGGCAGGCACTGAAGCTTTCTTT
J: TRBJ1-1
V: TRBV10-3
size: many
D: .

CDR3: CASSQPIDRQGGAGYTF
DNA: TGCGCCAGCAGCCAACCTATCGATAGACAGGGCGGTGCGGGCTACACCTTC
J: TRBJ1-2
V: TRBV4-1
size: many
D: TRBD1

CDR3: CASSVDGNQETQYF
DNA: TGTGCCAGCAGCGTAGACGGGAACCAAGAGACCCAGTACTTC
J: TRBJ2-5
V: TRBV9
size: .
D: .

CDR3: CACRTSGYNEQFF
DNA: TGTGCCTGTAGGACTAGCGGGTACAATGAGCAGTTCTTC
J: TRBJ2-1
V: TRBV11-2
size: many
D: TRBD2

CDR3: CASSLRGGRLAKNIQYF
DNA: TGTGCCAGCAGCTTAAGGGGGGGGCGTCTAGCCAAAAACATTCAGTACTTC
J: TRBJ2-4
V: TRBV7-2
size: many
D: .

CDR3: CSARVGAGSSEAFF
DNA: TGCAGTGCTAGAGTTGGCGCCGGGTCTTCTGAAGCTTTCTTT
J: TRBJ1-1
V: TRBV20-1
size: many
D: .

CDR3: CASSPQDSYGYTF
DNA: TGTGCCAGCTCACCGCAGGACAGCTATGGCTACACCTTC
J: TRBJ1-2
V: TRBV18
size: few
D: .

CDR3: CASSRVRNTEAFF
DNA: TGTGCCAGCAGTCGGGTCCGGAACACTGAAGCTTTCTTT
J: TRBJ1-1
V: TRBV12-3/TRBV12-4
size: many
D: .

CDR3: CASSEARGLNTEAFF
DNA: TGTGCCAGCAGTGAAGCGCGAGGTCTGAACACTGAAGCTTTCTTT
J: TRBJ1-1
V: TRBV2
size: .
D: .

CDR3: CASSLGGLSSYEQYF
DNA: TGTGCCAGCAGCTTGGGGGGACTAAGCTCCTACGAGCAGTACTTC
J: TRBJ2-7
V: TRBV5-6
size: many
D: TRBD2

CDR3: CASSSPRLAGRYEQYF
DNA: TGTGCCAGCAGCTCTCCCAGACTAGCGGGCCGCTACGAGCAGTACTTC
J: TRBJ2-7
V: TRBV11-2
size: many
D: TRBD2

CDR3: CASSLALAGGTDTQYF
DNA: TGTGCCAGCAGCTTAGCGTTAGCGGGGGGCACAGATACGCAGTATTTT
J: TRBJ2-3
V: TRBV7-2
size: few
D: TRBD2

CDR3: CASSSYTARAQETQYF
DNA: TGTGCCAGCAGCTCGTATACGGCCAGGGCCCAAGAGACCCAGTACTTC
J: TRBJ2-5
V: TRBV7-9
size: many
D: .

CDR3: CASFWGIGGYTF
DNA: TGTGCCAGCTTCTGGGGCATCGGTGGCTACACCTTC
J: TRBJ1-2
V: TRBV7-9
size: many
D: .

CDR3: CSAIPLTGANYGYTF
DNA: TGCAGTGCTATCCCTTTGACAGGCGCTAACTATGGCTACACCTTC
J: TRBJ1-2
V: TRBV20-1
size: few
D: .

CDR3: CASSFYGKSGTEAFF
DNA: TGTGCCAGCAGCTTTTACGGTAAATCGGGCACTGAAGCTTTCTTT
J: TRBJ1-1
V: TRBV7-6
size: few
D: .

CDR3: CASSESLDTQYF
DNA: TGCGCCAGCAGTGAGTCACTAGATACGCAGTATTTT
J: TRBJ2-3
V: TRBV10-2
size: many
D: .

CDR3: CASSPGGGLRLNEQFF
DNA: TGTGCCAGCAGTCCTGGTGGGGGACTAAGGCTCAATGAGCAGTTCTTC
J: TRBJ2-1
V: TRBV12-3/TRBV12-4
size: few
D: TRBD2

CDR3: CASSARGTGRIF
DNA: TGTGCCAGCAGCGCGCGAGGGACGGGCCGGATTTTT
J: TRBJ1-4
V: TRBV3-1
size: many
D: .

CDR3: CASSLVQGAGNEQFF
DNA: TGCGCCAGCAGCTTGGTTCAGGGGGCAGGCAATGAGCAGTTCTTC
J: TRBJ2-1
V: TRBV5-1
size: many
D: TRBD1

CDR3: CASSQVFVVAGGRNEQFF
DNA: TGCGCCAGCAGCCAAGTTTTTGTCGTGGCAGGGGGTCGCAATGAGCAGTTCTTC
J: TRBJ2-1
V: TRBV4-1
size: many
D: TRBD1

CDR3: CSALTGGGTEAFF
DNA: TGCAGTGCTTTAACAGGGGGGGGTACTGAAGCTTTCTTT
J: TRBJ1-1
V: TRBV20-1
size: .
D: TRBD1

CDR3: CASSEGTGLSIRGTEAFF
DNA: TGTGCCAGCAGTGAAGGAACGGGACTGAGTATTAGGGGCACTGAAGCTTTCTTT
J: TRBJ1-1
V: TRBV6-1
size: many
D: .

CDR3: CASSYFSGPEAFF
DNA: TGCGCCAGCAGCTATTTTTCCGGGCCTGAAGCTTTCTTT
J: TRBJ1-1
V: TRBV5-1
size: few
D: .

CDR3: CASESGHSALATNEKLFF
DNA: TGTGCCAGCGAATCCGGCCATTCCGCGCTCGCAACTAATGAAAAACTGTTTTTT
J: TRBJ1-4
V: TRBV28
size: many
D: .